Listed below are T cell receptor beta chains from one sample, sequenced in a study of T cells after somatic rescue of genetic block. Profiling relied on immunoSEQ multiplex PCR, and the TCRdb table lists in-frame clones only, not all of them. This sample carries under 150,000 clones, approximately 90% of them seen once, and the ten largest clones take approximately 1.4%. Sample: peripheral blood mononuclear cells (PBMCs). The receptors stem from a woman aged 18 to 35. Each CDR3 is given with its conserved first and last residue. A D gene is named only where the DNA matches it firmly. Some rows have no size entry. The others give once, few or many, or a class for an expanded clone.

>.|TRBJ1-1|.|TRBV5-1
TGCGCCAGCAGCTTGCGGGGTAGTAGCACTGAAGCTTTCTTT
CASSLRGSSTEAFF
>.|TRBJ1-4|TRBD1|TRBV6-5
TGTGCCAGCAGGTTCCCGGGACAGACTAATGAAAAACTGTTTTTT
CASRFPGQTNEKLFF
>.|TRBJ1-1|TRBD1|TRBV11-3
TGTGCCAGCAGCTTAGCCCTGACAGGGGAAGCTTTCTTT
CASSLALTGEAFF
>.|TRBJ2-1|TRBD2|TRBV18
TGTGCCAGCTCACCACTAGCGGGGGCTGGGAATGAGCAGTTCTTC
CASSPLAGAGNEQFF
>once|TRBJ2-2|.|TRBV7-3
TGTGCCAGCAGCTTAGCATCTAGTGGTAACACCGGGGAGCTGTTTTTT
CASSLASSGNTGELFF
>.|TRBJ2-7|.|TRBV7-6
TGTGCCAGCAGCTTAGGGTCGGGCGGACCCTACGCCAACTACGAGCAGTACTTC
CASSLGSGGPYANYEQYF
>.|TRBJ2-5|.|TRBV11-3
TGTGCCAGCAGCCCGGTGGCGGGGAAAGAGACCCAGTACTTC
CASSPVAGKETQYF
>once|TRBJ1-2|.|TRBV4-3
TGCGCCAGCAGCCAAGATCGAAGGACAGTGTCTAACTATGGCTACACCTTC
CASSQDRRTVSNYGYTF
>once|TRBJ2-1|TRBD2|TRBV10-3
TGTGCCATCAGTGGTCCCTCCCTGACTAGCCAGAGTGAGCAGTTCTTC
CAISGPSLTSQSEQFF
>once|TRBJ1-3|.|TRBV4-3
TGCGCCAGCAGCCAATCCTTATCCGGAAACACCATATATTTT
CASSQSLSGNTIYF
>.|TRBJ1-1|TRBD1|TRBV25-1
TGTGCCAGCAGCGCCCCCGGGACAGTCCACCCCGAAGCTTTCTTT
CASSAPGTVHPEAFF
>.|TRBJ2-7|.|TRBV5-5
TGTGCCAGCAGCTTGGAAGAAGGGGTCCACTACGAGCAGTACTTC
CASSLEEGVHYEQYF
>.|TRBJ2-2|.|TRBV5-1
TGCGCCAGCACTGTGTCCCCGGCGGGCACCGGGGAGCTGTTTTTT
CASTVSPAGTGELFF
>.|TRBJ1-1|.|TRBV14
TGTGCCAGCAGCCCAGTTGGTGTTCTCAGAGGCACTGAAGCTTTCTTT
CASSPVGVLRGTEAFF
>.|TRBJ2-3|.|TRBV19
TGTGCCAGTAGTAGAGCTTACCCGGGTCTCTTCACAGATACGCAGTATTTT
CASSRAYPGLFTDTQYF
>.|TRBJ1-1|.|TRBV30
TGTGCCTGGAATTCCGACGGCAACACTGAAGCTTTCTTT
CAWNSDGNTEAFF
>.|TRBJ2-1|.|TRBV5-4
TGTGCCAGCAGCGCTCCTGGCAATGAGCAGTTCTTC
CASSAPGNEQFF
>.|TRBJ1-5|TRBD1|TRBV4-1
TGCGCCAGCAGCCAGGGACAGTGGGTCGGTCAGCCCCAGCATTTT
CASSQGQWVGQPQHF
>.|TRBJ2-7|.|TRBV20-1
TGCAGTGTCCCGCCGGCCTACGAGCAGTACTTC
CSVPPAYEQYF
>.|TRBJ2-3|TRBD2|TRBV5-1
TGCGCCAGTTCCCTAGCGGGGGGCTTGGATACGCAGTATTTT
CASSLAGGLDTQYF
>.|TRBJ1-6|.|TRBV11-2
TGTGCCAGCAGCTTAGAACCAGCACGGGGGGGGGATTCACCCCTCCACTTT
CASSLEPARGGDSPLHF
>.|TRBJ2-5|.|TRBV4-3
TGCGCCAGCAGCCAAGAACAGGGAGAGACCCAGTACTTC
CASSQEQGETQYF
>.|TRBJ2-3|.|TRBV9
TGTGCCAGCAGCGTAGGGGTAGAGACGCAGTATTTT
CASSVGVETQYF
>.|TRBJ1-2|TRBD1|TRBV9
TGTGCCAGCAACAGGGGACAGGGAAGCTATGGCTACACCTTC
CASNRGQGSYGYTF
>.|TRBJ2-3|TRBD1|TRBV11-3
TGTGCCAGCAGCACACAGGGGTACGATACGCAGTATTTT
CASSTQGYDTQYF
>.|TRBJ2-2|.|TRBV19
TGTGCCAGTAGTATATCCGGGACCTTGGGGATCGGGGAGCTGTTTTTT
CASSISGTLGIGELFF
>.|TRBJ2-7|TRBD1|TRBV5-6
TGTGCCAGCAGGGGACAGGAGAACTACGAGCAGTACTTC
CASRGQENYEQYF
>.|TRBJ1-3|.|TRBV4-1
TGCGCCAGCAGCCAAGCCACAGCGGGAAACACCATATATTTT
CASSQATAGNTIYF
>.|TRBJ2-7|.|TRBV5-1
TGCGCCAGCAGCTCATTAACCGGGAACGAGCAGTACTTC
CASSSLTGNEQYF
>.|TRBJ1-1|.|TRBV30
TGTGCCTGGAGTGGATCAAGGGGCACTGAAGCTTTCTTT
CAWSGSRGTEAFF
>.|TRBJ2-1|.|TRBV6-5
TGTGCCAGCAGGGGTGTAGGGAATGAGCAGTTCTTC
CASRGVGNEQFF
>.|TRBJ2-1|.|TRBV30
TGTGCCTGGAACCCAGGGACTTCAATGCGGGAGCAGTTCTTC
CAWNPGTSMREQFF
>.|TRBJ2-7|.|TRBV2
TGTGCCAGCAGTGAAAGTGGGGACTCCCTCTCCTACGAGCAGTACTTC
CASSESGDSLSYEQYF
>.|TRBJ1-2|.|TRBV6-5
TGTGCCAGCAGCCCACAGGGAGGCGTAGGCTACACCTTC
CASSPQGGVGYTF
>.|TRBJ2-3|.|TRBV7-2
TGTGCCAGCAGCTTCGGGGGCCCAGATACGCAGTATTTT
CASSFGGPDTQYF
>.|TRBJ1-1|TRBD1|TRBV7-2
TGTGCCAGCAGTCGAATAAAAAAGGGGGCCCTTAACACTGAAGCTTTCTTT
CASSRIKKGALNTEAFF
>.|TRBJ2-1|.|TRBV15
TGTGCCACCAGCTACCGCAGGGCCCAGGCGTACAATGAGCAGTTCTTC
CATSYRRAQAYNEQFF
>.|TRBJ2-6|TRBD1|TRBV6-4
TGTGCCAGCAGTGACGGGACAGGGGGCTCTGGGGCCAACGTCCTGACTTTC
CASSDGTGGSGANVLTF
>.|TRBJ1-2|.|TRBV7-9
TGTGCCAGCAGCTTCGGGGCGGGCGGGCTATATGGCTACACCTTC
CASSFGAGGLYGYTF
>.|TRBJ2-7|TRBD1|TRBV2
TGTGCCAGCGGGACAGGGAACTCCTACGAGCAGTACTTC
CASGTGNSYEQYF
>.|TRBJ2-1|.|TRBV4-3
TGCGCCAGCAGCCTCGAAGCTCGGACAGTCGATGAGCAGTTCTTC
CASSLEARTVDEQFF
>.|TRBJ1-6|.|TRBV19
TGTGCCAGTAGTGGAACGTTTACGGGGTCACCCCTCCACTTT
CASSGTFTGSPLHF
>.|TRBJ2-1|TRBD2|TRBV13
TGTGCCAGCAGAAAAGTGACTAGCGCCGAACCGGGCAATGAGCAGTTCTTC
CASRKVTSAEPGNEQFF
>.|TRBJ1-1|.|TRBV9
TGTGCCAGCAGCGTAGAAGCAGGGACGTACACTGAAGCTTTCTTT
CASSVEAGTYTEAFF
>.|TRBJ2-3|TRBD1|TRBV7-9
TGTGCCAGCAGCCCGAGGACAGGCCTCGCAGGGACAGATACGCAGTATTTT
CASSPRTGLAGTDTQYF
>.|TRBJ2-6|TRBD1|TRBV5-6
TGTGCCAGCAGCTTACAGGGGCGAGGGGCCAACGTCCTGACTTTC
CASSLQGRGANVLTF
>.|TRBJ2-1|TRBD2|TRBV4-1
TGCGCCAGCAGCCAAGATTGGACTAGCGGGGCGCTCTACAATGAGCAGTTCTTC
CASSQDWTSGALYNEQFF
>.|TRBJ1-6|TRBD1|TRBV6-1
TGTGCCAGCAGGGCCCGGACAGGGGAAGGGTCACCCCTCCACTTT
CASRARTGEGSPLHF
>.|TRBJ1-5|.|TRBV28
TGTGCCAGCAGCTCCGAGGGGCAGCCCCAGCATTTT
CASSSEGQPQHF
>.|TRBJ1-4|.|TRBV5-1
TGCGCCAGCAGCTTGGGGCCGTCAACTAATGAAAAACTGTTTTTT
CASSLGPSTNEKLFF
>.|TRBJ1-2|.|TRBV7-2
TGTGCCAGCAGCTTATCCGGGAGGAAAGGGCCCCTTTATGGCTACACCTTC
CASSLSGRKGPLYGYTF
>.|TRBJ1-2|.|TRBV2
TGTGCCAGCAGCGTAAGACAGACCGGGACGCAGGGCTACACCTTC
CASSVRQTGTQGYTF
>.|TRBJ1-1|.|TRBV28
TGTGCCAGCAGTTTAAACAGTTTGAACACTGAAGCTTTCTTT
CASSLNSLNTEAFF
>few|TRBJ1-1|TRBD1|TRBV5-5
TGTGCCAGCAGCTGGGGGGACAGAATGAACACTGAAGCTTTCTTT
CASSWGDRMNTEAFF
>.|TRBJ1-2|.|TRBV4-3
TGCGCCAGCAGCCAAGTCGACCAGGACCAACGTGGCTACACCTTC
CASSQVDQDQRGYTF
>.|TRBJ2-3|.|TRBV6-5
TGTGCCAGCAGTTACTCCGGTACAGATACGCAGTATTTT
CASSYSGTDTQYF
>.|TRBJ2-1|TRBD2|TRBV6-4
TGTGCCAGCAGTTCTAGCGGGGGGCACTACAATGAGCAGTTCTTC
CASSSSGGHYNEQFF
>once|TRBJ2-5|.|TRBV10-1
TGCGCCAGCACCAAAGAGACCCAGTACTTC
CASTKETQYF